This note documents a single T cell receptor (beta chain) sequence. It has no known antigen specificity. No much larger clone is present one base from it, and per-base qualities are unavailable. The source of the sample is a study of blood T cell repertoires in COVID-19 (TCRdb year 2020). Describing the broader study: Samples covering the acute and convalescent phases of COVID-19 were provided by collaborators in the United States, Italy and Spain. Nearly every sample came with metadata listing a de-identified subject ID, COVID-19 status, age in years and sex. The prospective study material was composed of cDNA or gDNA derived from T cells, B-cell-depleted T cells, or PBMCs. A freely available public database, intended as a resource for researchers studying the immune response to SARS-CoV-2, is where the repertoires were released. HLA class I and class II types, where available, came from metadata supplied by the sample provider rather than from assay-based typing. Deeply sampled blood TCRbeta repertoires from subjects exposed to, actively infected with, or recovered from COVID-19 were included in the dataset. The samples were drawn from two sources: the first 160 participants of the ongoing ImmuneRACE study, and 1,200 or so subjects contributed by 6 global collaborators. Beyond this particular receptor, the publication reports: How much clinical and demographic metadata was included differed by source and by participant, and the metadata was provided uncurated.

Germline trimming amounts to 4 bases on V and 1 base on J, with 8 as the count of junction bases outside the gene matches. As encoded in the germline V gene, CDR1 is KGHDR while CDR2 is SFDVKD. From the cysteine up to the phenylalanine, the CDR3 has a length of 17 residues. Here the CDR3 DNA is all that survives: 51 bases in frame from base 1. Each collaborating institution followed its own protocols to collect whole blood in K2EDTA tubes. Collaborator samples were shipped for TCRbeta analysis as frozen whole blood, isolated PBMCs, or DNA extracted from either sample type. TCRbeta CDR3 regions were amplified from genomic DNA using the immunoSEQ Assay, a bias-controlled multiplex PCR. Per the authors' processing: Nucleated cell counts per sample were estimated from amplification of reference gene primers within the assay. To quantify the absolute abundance of each unique TCRbeta CDR3 rearrangement, sequence reads were collapsed and filtered. For each sample, productive Simpson clonality was calculated as the square root of Simpson's diversity index over productive rearrangements. The table was pulled from immuneACCESS by TCRdb, which kept in-frame rearrangements only. Such tables lose some clones; where checked, under half of the loss comes from unresolved V genes, and the rest has no known cause. That table gives V, J and clone size, and the DNA gave D and trimming. In this sample the table shows just over 95,000 clones, less than 95% of which occur a single time. The ten top clones hold 5.1% of the sample.

The sequencing sample was made of peripheral blood. The chain was built from TRBV24-1 and TRBJ2-3; 9 bases in between match TRBD2. This receptor was identified in a man in his forties or fifties with acute or convalescent COVID-19. For the CDR3, the sequence is CATSDPSPSGGTDTQYF. The DNA sequence reads TGTGCCACCAGTGACCCCTCCCCTAGCGGGGGCACAGATACGCAGTATTTT.